The clone carrying this TCR beta chain showed up just a few times. Antigen specificity is unknown. This sample stems from a study of long-term antiretroviral therapy in people with HIV. Study context: Collection of the earliest samples took place about a decade ahead of the 2015 immediate-ART recommendation.

The germline V gene has CDR1 MNHEY and CDR2 SMNVEV (reference sequence). V was pared by 4 bases and J by 5 bases, with 8 bases of the junction left unmatched. The CDR3 is 14 residues long. Every one of the participants with HIV received treatment in the United States. Each specimen consisted of roughly 1-10 million cryopreserved PBMC prior to extraction of DNA. General study findings and limits: Repertoires with HIV possessed tighter CDR3 length spans than those of controls.

At survey level, the immunoSEQ assay was run in its v3.0 version. Clones were sequenced by immunoSEQ multiplex PCR, and TCRdb holds only the in-frame ones, with some missing. The sample has around 20,000 clones; 76% are singletons. The specimen comprised unsorted PBMCs, sampled 0.5 years before starting antiretroviral therapy. This TCR came from a woman between 45 and 60 years old with HIV. The genes are TRBV27 and TRBJ2-7; 7 nucleotides match TRBD1. The CDR3 sequence: CASSSLWDSDEQYF. For the CDR3, the DNA is TGTGCCAGCAGTTCGCTCTGGGACAGCGACGAGCAGTACTTC.